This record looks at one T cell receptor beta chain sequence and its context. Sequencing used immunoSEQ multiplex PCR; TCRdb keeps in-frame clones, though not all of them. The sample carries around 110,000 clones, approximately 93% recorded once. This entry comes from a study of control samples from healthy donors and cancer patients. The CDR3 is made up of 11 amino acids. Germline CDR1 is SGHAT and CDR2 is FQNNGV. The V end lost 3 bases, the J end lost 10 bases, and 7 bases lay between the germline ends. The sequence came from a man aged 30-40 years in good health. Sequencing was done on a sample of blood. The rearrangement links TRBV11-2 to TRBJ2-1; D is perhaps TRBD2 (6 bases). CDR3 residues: CASSFGGEQFF. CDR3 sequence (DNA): TGTGCCAGCAGCTTTGGGGGGGAGCAGTTCTTC.